The source of this T cell receptor (beta chain) is a study of T-cell reconstitution after alpha-beta-depleted transplantation in children. A TCRbeta library incorporating unique molecular identifiers was prepared. MiXCR was run by TCRdb on the PCR reads, yielding one entry per CDR3 protein. The table has about half a million distinct CDR3 sequences, about 12% seen once; the top ten hold about 6%. With 4 bases removed from V and 2 bases from J, the gap between germline ends came to 14 bases. The CDR3 sequence is 16 residues long. Looked up from germline, CDR1 is SGHTA and CDR2 is FQGTGA. This clonotype showed up just a few times.

The clonotype comes from a human donor who donated a stem cell graft to a child with combined immunodeficiency. The chain couples TRBV7-3 to TRBJ2-2; unclear D gene. This specimen was PBMCs from the stem cell graft donor, taken from the stem cell graft. CDR3 in DNA: TGTGCCAGCAGCTCCCCCGTAGTGGGAAACACCGGGGAGCTGTTTTTT. The encoded protein is CASSSPVVGNTGELFF.